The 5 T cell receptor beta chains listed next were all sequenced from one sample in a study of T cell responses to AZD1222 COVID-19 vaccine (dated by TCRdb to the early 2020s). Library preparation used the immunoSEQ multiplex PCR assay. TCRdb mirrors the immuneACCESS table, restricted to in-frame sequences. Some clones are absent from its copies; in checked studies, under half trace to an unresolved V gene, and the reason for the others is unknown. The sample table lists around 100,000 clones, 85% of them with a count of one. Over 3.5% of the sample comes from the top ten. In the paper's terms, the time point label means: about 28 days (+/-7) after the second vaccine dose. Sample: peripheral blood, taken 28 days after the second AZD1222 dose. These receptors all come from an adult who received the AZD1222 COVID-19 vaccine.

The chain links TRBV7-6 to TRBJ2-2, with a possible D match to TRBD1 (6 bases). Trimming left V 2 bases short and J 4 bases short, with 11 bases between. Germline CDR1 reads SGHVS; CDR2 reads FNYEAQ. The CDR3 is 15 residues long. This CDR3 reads CASSLNRVGTGELFF. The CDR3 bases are TGTGCCAGCAGCTTAAACAGGGTGGGCACCGGGGAGCTGTTTTTT.

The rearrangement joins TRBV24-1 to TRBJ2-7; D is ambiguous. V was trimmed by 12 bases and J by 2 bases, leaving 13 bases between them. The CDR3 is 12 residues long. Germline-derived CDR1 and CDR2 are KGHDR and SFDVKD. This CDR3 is CAPEIWTYEQYF. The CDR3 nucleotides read TGTGCCCCTGAGATTTGGACCTACGAGCAGTACTTC.

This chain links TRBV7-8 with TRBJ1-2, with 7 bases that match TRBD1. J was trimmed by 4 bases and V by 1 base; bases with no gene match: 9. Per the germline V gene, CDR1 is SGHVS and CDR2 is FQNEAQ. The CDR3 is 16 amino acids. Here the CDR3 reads CASSLGGQGVGYGYTF. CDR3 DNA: TGTGCCAGCAGCTTAGGGGGGCAGGGGGTAGGCTATGGCTACACCTTC. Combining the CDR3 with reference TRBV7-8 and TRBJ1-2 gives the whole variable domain GAGVSQSPRYKVAKRGQDVALRCDPISGHVSLFWYQQALGQGPEFLTYFQNEAQLDKSGLPSDRFFAERPEGSVSTLKIQRTQQEDSAVYLCASSLGGQGVGYGYTFGSGTRLTVV.

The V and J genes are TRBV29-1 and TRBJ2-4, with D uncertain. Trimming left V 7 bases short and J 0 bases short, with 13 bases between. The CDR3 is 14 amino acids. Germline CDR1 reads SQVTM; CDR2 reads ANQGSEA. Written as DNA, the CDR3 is TGCAGCGCCGCGTTTAGGTTAGCCAAAAACATTCAGTACTTC. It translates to CSAAFRLAKNIQYF.

The CDR3 region is CASSIRSGGGSTDTQYF. The CDR3 DNA follows: TGTGCCAGTAGTATCAGGTCGGGGGGAGGCTCCACAGATACGCAGTATTTT. The chain couples TRBV19 to TRBJ2-3, with 7 positions matching TRBD2. CDR1 is LNHDA, CDR2 SQIVND, per germline (reference sequence). The V gene end was trimmed by 3 bases and the J gene end by 2 bases; junction bases not matched to a gene: 11. This CDR3 has 17 amino acids.